The 3 T cell receptor beta chains reported below all come from one sample, sequenced in a study of cytomegalovirus exposure and HLA in healthy donors. The PCR employed 60 Vbeta primers together with 13 Jbeta primers. The repertoire was sequenced with immunoSEQ multiplex PCR; TCRdb's copy has only in-frame clones and lacks some. The data show about 89,000 clones, roughly 69% seen once. Sample: PBMCs. The receptors stem from a woman aged 25-40 years in good health and CMV-seronegative.

The rearrangement links TRBV5-4 to TRBJ1-6, with 8 bases matching TRBD1. The CDR3 is 15 amino acids. With V trimmed by 0 bases and J by 6 bases, 2 bases remained unmatched. Germline lookup yields CDR1 SGHNT and CDR2 YYREEE (reference sequence). As DNA, the CDR3 is TGTGCCAGCAGCTTGGTGGGACAGGCTAATTCACCCCTCCACTTT. This translates into CASSLVGQANSPLHF.

V is TRBV7-9 and J is TRBJ2-1; TRBD2 is a possible D gene (6 bases). Trimming removed 5 bases from V and 9 bases from J, with 20 bases in between. The CDR3 extends over 15 amino acids. Germline V lookup: CDR1 SEHNR, CDR2 FQNEAQ (reference sequence). The CDR3 protein is CASSPPGGLPREQFF. CDR3 coding DNA: TGTGCCAGCAGCCCCCCTGGGGGACTTCCCCGTGAGCAGTTCTTC.

This clone was counted a single time. The chain uses TRBV27 and TRBJ2-2, with TRBD2 matching 7 bases. Per the germline V gene, CDR1 is MNHEY and CDR2 is SMNVEV (reference sequence). Losses at the gene ends were 6 bases for V and 2 bases for J; bases not matched to a gene: 3. The CDR3 loop spans 14 amino acids. The CDR3 sequence is CASRPGGNTGELFF. CDR3 nucleotides: TGTGCCAGCAGACCGGGGGGTAACACCGGGGAGCTGTTTTTT.